Below, 21 T cell receptor beta chains from the same sample are listed, as sequenced in a study of cytomegalovirus exposure and HLA in healthy donors. PCR was performed using 60 Vbeta and 13 Jbeta primers. Method: immunoSEQ multiplex PCR; TCRdb's copy keeps in-frame clones and lacks some. This sample carries tens of thousands of clones, around 70% of them seen once, and the ten largest clones take roughly 16%. Sequences were obtained from PBMCs. The source is a woman between 50 and 59 years old in good health and CMV-seropositive.

A remark on this clone: One junction end does not reproduce the germline sequence, and a read error may be involved. The rearrangement joins TRBV9 to TRBJ1-3, with a tentative D call TRBD1 (5 bases). This CDR3 has 16 residues. Germline lookup yields CDR1 SGDLS and CDR2 YYNGEE. The CDR3 here is CASSVAYRSSGSTIYF. CDR3 coding DNA: TGTGCCAGCAGCGTAGCTTACAGGAGCTCTGGAAGCACCATATATTTT.

This rearrangement joins TRBV25-1 to TRBJ2-7; the D gene is possibly TRBD1 (5 bases). CDR1 is MGHDK, CDR2 SYGVNS, per germline. The CDR3 consists of 14 residues. Trimming took off 3 bases at V and 7 bases at J, with 16 bases between the two ends. CDR3 sequence: CASSEAPPAGEQYF. The CDR3 nucleotides read TGTGCCAGCAGTGAGGCCCCCCCCGCAGGGGAGCAGTACTTC.

This sequence joins TRBV5-4 and TRBJ1-1; D might be TRBD1 (6 bases). Germline V gene lookup returns CDR1 SGHNT and CDR2 YYREEE (reference sequence). V was clipped by 1 base and J by 5 bases, with 12 bases between them. The CDR3 runs 14 residues. The CDR3 loop reads CASSLRGGSTEAFF. The CDR3, as DNA: TGTGCCAGCAGCTTGAGGGGGGGGAGTACTGAAGCTTTCTTT.

This clone was seen only a few times. The rearrangement uses TRBV28 and TRBJ2-1, with D maybe TRBD2 (6 bases). The CDR3 length is 12 residues. CDR1 and CDR2 (germline): MDHEN, SYDVKM. Between the trimmed V and J ends, which lost 6 bases and 15 bases, there was a span of 18 bases. In DNA, the CDR3 is TGTGCCAGCAGGCCACTGTGGGACTTTCCGTTCTTC. It is translated as CASRPLWDFPFF. The full variable domain, completed using reference TRBV28 and TRBJ2-1, is DVKVTQSSRYLVKRTGEKVFLECVQDMDHENMFWYRQDPGLGLRLIYFSYDVKMKEKGDIPEGYSVSREKKERFSLILESASTNQTSMYLCASRPLWDFPFFGPGTRLTVL.

The chain uses TRBV6-6 and TRBJ1-4; no firm D call. Trimming took 2 bases from V and 4 from J, leaving 8 bases between them. The CDR3 has 14 residues. Germline-derived CDR1 and CDR2 are MNHNY and SVGAGI (reference sequence). This CDR3 reads CASSYTPDNEKLFF. As DNA, the CDR3 is TGTGCCAGCAGTTACACACCCGATAATGAAAAACTGTTTTTT.

The chain employs TRBV7-8 and TRBJ2-4; 11 bases agree with TRBD1. CDR1 is SGHVS and CDR2 is FQNEAQ in the germline V gene. V shed 5 bases, J shed 7 bases, and the junction held 7 bases outside the gene matches. CDR3 length equals 15 residues. CDR3 loop: CASSPGTGGLNIQYF. The CDR3 nucleotides are TGTGCCAGCAGCCCCGGGACAGGGGGGTTGAACATTCAGTACTTC.

The genes are TRBV7-2 and TRBJ2-1, with D unclear. Per the germline V gene, CDR1 is SGHTA and CDR2 is FQGNSA. This CDR3 spans 11 amino acids. The V and J ends lost 7 bases and 9 bases respectively, with 10 bases between them. In DNA form, the CDR3 reads TGTGCCAGCACTCGATTCGGTGAGCAGTTCTTC. It translates to CASTRFGEQFF.

This rearrangement joins TRBV7-6 to TRBJ2-5; tentatively, D is TRBD1 (6 bases). The germline V gene encodes CDR1 SGHVS and CDR2 FNYEAQ. The CDR3 loop spans 14 amino acids. Between the trimmed V and J ends, which lost 5 bases and 2 bases, there was a span of 12 bases. In DNA, the CDR3 is TGTGCCAGCAGCCAAGGGACATATCAAGAGACCCAGTACTTC. Translated: CASSQGTYQETQYF.

This clone was seen a few times. V is TRBV30 and J is TRBJ2-7; no firm D call. The ends were cut back, 3 bases at V and 3 bases at J, with 12 bases in the middle. The CDR3 is made up of 13 amino acids. Germline assignment: CDR1 GTSNPN and CDR2 SVGIG (reference sequence). CDR3 residues: CAWSFGGYYEQYF. The DNA of the CDR3 is TGTGCCTGGAGCTTCGGCGGCTACTACGAGCAGTACTTC.

This clone was seen a single time. V and J are TRBV5-1 and TRBJ2-3, with 7 positions matching TRBD2. The trim removed 4 bases at V and 2 bases at J, leaving 7 bases unmatched. Germline V gene data show CDR1 as SGHRS and CDR2 as YFSETQ. The CDR3 runs to 15 residues. The CDR3 nucleotides read TGCGCCAGCAGCATTTTACGGGAGGACACAGATACGCAGTATTTT. Residues: CASSILREDTDTQYF.

The chain combines TRBV7-2 with TRBJ2-7, with 9 nucleotides matching TRBD2. CDR3 length: 15 amino acids. Per germline, CDR1 SGHTA and CDR2 FQGNSA. V dropped 2 bases and J dropped 3; count of bases not matched to a gene: 5. Here the CDR3 DNA reads TGTGCCAGCAGCTTATCAGCGGGAGGCAACTACGAGCAGTACTTC. Translated: CASSLSAGGNYEQYF. Looking up the rest from reference TRBV7-2 and TRBJ2-7 gives the full variable domain: GAGVSQSPSNKVTEKGKDVELRCDPISGHTALYWYRQSLGQGLEFLIYFQGNSAPDKSGLPSDRFSAERTGGSVSTLTIQRTQQEDSAVYLCASSLSAGGNYEQYFGPGTRLTVT.

In this sample, this clone turned up a few times. The chain combines TRBV19 with TRBJ1-5, with D tentatively TRBD1 (6 bases). CDR1 LNHDA and CDR2 SQIVND come from the germline V gene (reference sequence). The CDR3 loop spans 22 amino acids. Between the trimmed V and J ends, which lost 0 bases and 0 bases, there was a span of 27 bases. The CDR3 DNA sequence: TGTGCCAGTAGTATAGATCTCTGGGACCGGGACACAAGACTTTATAGCAATCAGCCCCAGCATTTT. Translating gives CASSIDLWDRDTRLYSNQPQHF.

The V gene is TRBV5-1, the J gene TRBJ1-1, with D possibly being TRBD1 (6 bases). The V end was cut by 4 bases, the J end by 4 bases, with 17 bases between. The CDR3 has 15 residues. Germline V gives CDR1 SGHRS, CDR2 YFSETQ. CDR3 bases: TGCGCCAGCAGCCCCAAACGGGGGGCAGTCACTGAAGCTTTCTTT. Its translation is CASSPKRGAVTEAFF. The variable domain in full, with the rest retrieved from reference TRBV5-1 and TRBJ1-1, is KAGVTQTPRYLIKTRGQQVTLSCSPISGHRSVSWYQQTPGQGLQFLFEYFSETQRNKGNFPGRFSGRQFSNSRSEMNVSTLELGDSALYLCASSPKRGAVTEAFFGQGTRLTVV.

This chain connects TRBV13 to TRBJ2-3; possibly TRBD1 for D (5 bases). Germline loops: CDR1 PRHDT, CDR2 FYEKMQ (reference sequence). The length of the CDR3 is 15 residues. The V end was cut by 2 bases, the J end by 0 bases, with 9 bases between. The CDR3 sequence: CASSLTGASTDTQYF. CDR3 DNA sequence: TGTGCCAGCAGCTTAACAGGAGCAAGCACAGATACGCAGTATTTT.

V and J are TRBV28 and TRBJ2-5, with unresolved D. Trimming shortened V by 6 bases and J by 5 bases, and 10 bases separated the two germline ends. The length of the CDR3 is 12 residues. Germline V lookup: CDR1 MDHEN, CDR2 SYDVKM. CDR3 sequence reads: CASRGGGETQYF. Here the CDR3 DNA reads TGTGCCAGCAGAGGCGGTGGGGAGACCCAGTACTTC. Variable domain in full (rest from reference TRBV28 and TRBJ2-5): DVKVTQSSRYLVKRTGEKVFLECVQDMDHENMFWYRQDPGLGLRLIYFSYDVKMKEKGDIPEGYSVSREKKERFSLILESASTNQTSMYLCASRGGGETQYFGPGTRLLVL.

This clone turned up a few times. The chain joins TRBV18 to TRBJ2-3, with a weak D call TRBD2 (5 bases). This CDR3 region has 17 residues. Germline V lookup: CDR1 KGHSH, CDR2 LQKENI. Trimming cost V 3 bases and J 0 bases, with 16 bases left between them. The CDR3 nucleotides read TGTGCCAGCTCACCTATCCAGAGCAGCGGTAGCACAGATACGCAGTATTTT. Translated, it gives CASSPIQSSGSTDTQYF.

This clone was picked up one time. The chain is built from TRBV5-8 and TRBJ1-5; D ambiguous. The CDR3 contains 12 residues. Deletions cut 0 bases from V and 10 bases from J, with 8 bases between. Per the germline V gene, CDR1 is SGHTS and CDR2 is YDEGEE. The CDR3 region is CASSLVEPPQHF. In DNA, the CDR3 is TGTGCCAGCAGCTTGGTGGAGCCTCCCCAGCATTTT.

The chain uses TRBV5-1 and TRBJ2-5; D may be TRBD2 (5 bases). The end of the DNA aligns better with TRBJ2-7, so the J call may be wrong. The CDR3 spans 14 residues. Germline CDR1 reads SGHRS; CDR2 reads YFSETQ. The CDR3: CASSSLGLGGEQYF. CDR3 coding DNA: TGCGCCAGCAGCTCACTGGGCTTAGGAGGCGAGCAGTACTTC.

This CDR3 reads CASSFRGSPLHF. CDR3 bases: TGTGCCAGCAGCTTCAGGGGCTCACCCCTCCACTTT. The chain couples TRBV11-1 to TRBJ1-6; perhaps TRBD1 as D (6 bases). Between the trimmed V and J ends, which lost 3 bases and 10 bases, there was a span of 7 bases. The CDR3 length is 12 residues. Looked up from germline, CDR1 is SGHAT and CDR2 is FQDESV (reference sequence).

The chain is built from TRBV5-5 and TRBJ2-5; D uncertain. V was trimmed by 0 bases and J by 3 bases, leaving 9 bases between them. The CDR3 has 14 amino acids. Germline CDR1 reads SGHKS; CDR2 reads YYEKEE (reference sequence). The CDR3 DNA is TGTGCCAGCAGCTTGGAGTTAGCCAAAGAGACCCAGTACTTC. Translated, it gives CASSLELAKETQYF.

V is TRBV6-1 and J is TRBJ2-1; 10 bases are a match to TRBD2. V was pared by 4 bases and J by 9 bases, with 6 bases of the junction left unmatched. The CDR3 spans 14 residues. Germline assignment: CDR1 MNHNS and CDR2 SASEGT. The CDR3 spells CASSATSGNAEQFF. The CDR3 DNA reads TGTGCCAGCAGTGCAACTAGCGGGAACGCTGAGCAGTTCTTC.